Listed here are 32 T cell receptor beta chains from one sample, sequenced in a study of neurological immune-mediated disorders. TCRdb recomputed calls from the 5' RACE reads with MiXCR, one row per CDR3 protein. The data show approximately 50,000 distinct CDR3 sequences, with roughly 3.5% seen just once and around 1.5% held by the top ten. Material: PBMCs. The receptor set was obtained from a man aged 25 to 40 with multiple sclerosis.

This clonotype was counted ten times or more. This sequence joins TRBV20-1 and TRBJ2-1; 11 nucleotides align to TRBD2. The CDR3 loop spans 18 amino acids. J was trimmed by 3 bases and V by 1 base; bases with no gene match: 11. Germline V gene lookup returns CDR1 DFQATT and CDR2 SNEGSKA (reference sequence). In DNA, the CDR3 is TGCAGTGCTAGAGTCCCCGTTCTAGCGGGGGGACACTACAATGAGCAGTTCTTC. This encodes CSARVPVLAGGHYNEQFF.

This clonotype has a count of ten or more. This chain connects TRBV29-1 to TRBJ2-7; D may correspond to TRBD1 or TRBD2 (7 bases each). Deletions cut 4 bases from V and 0 bases from J, with 16 bases between. Germline lookup yields CDR1 SQVTM and CDR2 ANQGSEA. The CDR3 has 15 amino acids. CDR3 protein: CSVVPGGQSSYEQYF. CDR3 DNA: TGCAGCGTTGTGCCGGGGGGACAGAGCTCCTACGAGCAGTACTTC.

The table lists this clonotype with many counts. The chain couples TRBV12-3 or TRBV12-4 to TRBJ1-1; D remains unclear. Trimming shortened V by 7 bases and J by 0 bases, and 9 bases separated the two germline ends. This CDR3 comprises 13 residues. DNA for the CDR3: TGTGCCAGCACTCTCGCCGTGAACACTGAAGCTTTCTTT. Its translation is CASTLAVNTEAFF.

Many counts were recorded for this clonotype. The V gene is TRBV20-1, the J gene TRBJ1-5; D is possibly TRBD1 (6 bases). V was cut by 3 bases and J by 0 bases, with 24 bases left in between. Germline CDR1 is DFQATT and CDR2 is SNEGSKA (reference sequence). The CDR3 extends over 19 amino acids. The CDR3 coding sequence is TGCAGTGCTAGTTCGGCGGGACACCAAAGGGGGGGTAGCAATCAGCCCCAGCATTTT. Translation gives CSASSAGHQRGGSNQPQHF.

This clonotype showed up many times. The chain combines TRBV12-3 or TRBV12-4 with TRBJ2-7; no firm D call. The CDR3 has 13 residues. V lost 3 bases to trimming and J lost 4 bases, with 10 bases between them. The CDR3 DNA reads TGTGCCAGCAGTTTTGCCTCCGGGTACGAGCAGTACTTC. Protein sequence: CASSFASGYEQYF.

The chain has TRBV7-8 and TRBJ1-5; 9 nucleotides agree with TRBD1. CDR1 and CDR2 from the germline V gene are SGHVS and FQNEAQ. This CDR3 region has 15 residues. Trimming removed 1 base from V and 5 bases from J; junction bases left unmatched: 3. CDR3 protein: CASSLGTGGHQPQHF. As DNA, the CDR3 is TGTGCCAGCAGCTTAGGCACAGGGGGCCATCAGCCCCAGCATTTT.

This clonotype was counted ten times or more. V and J are TRBV6-1 and TRBJ2-7; possible D gene TRBD2, 6 bases. V dropped 4 bases and J dropped 3 bases, with 13 bases sitting between them. This CDR3 is built from 14 residues. Per the germline V gene, CDR1 is MNHNS and CDR2 is SASEGT. The CDR3 here is CASSGGVLVYEQYF. The CDR3 bases are TGTGCCAGCAGTGGGGGGGTGTTGGTCTACGAGCAGTACTTC.

A few counts support this clonotype. A clone one base away is much larger, so this may be a read error. The V call is TRBV28, the J call TRBJ1-2, with D hard to call. V was cut by 6 bases and J by 4 bases, with 15 bases left in between. CDR1 MDHEN and CDR2 SYDVKM come from the germline V gene. CDR3 length: 14 amino acids. The CDR3: CASSSSTGGYGYTF. The CDR3 coding sequence is TGTGCCAGCAGCTCAAGCACGGGCGGCTATGGCTACACCTTC.

Many counts were recorded for this clonotype. The V call is TRBV20-1, the J call TRBJ2-1; the D call may be TRBD1 or TRBD2 (5 bases each). The CDR3 is 15 amino acids. Germline lookup yields CDR1 DFQATT and CDR2 SNEGSKA (reference sequence). V lost 0 bases and J lost 5, with 14 bases in between. The CDR3 DNA reads as TGCAGTGCTAGAGATGGGGGACCGTCCGACAATGAGCAGTTCTTC. As protein: CSARDGGPSDNEQFF.

This clonotype has a count of ten or more. The chain is built from TRBV6-5 and TRBJ1-1; 12 bases fit TRBD1. The CDR3 spans 13 residues. CDR1 MNHEY and CDR2 SVGAGI come from the germline V gene. The V segment lost 1 base and the J segment 9 bases; nucleotides outside the gene matches: 0. This chain's CDR3 is CASSYWDRGQAFF. The CDR3 DNA sequence: TGTGCCAGCAGTTACTGGGACAGGGGGCAAGCTTTCTTT.

This clonotype was observed at least ten times. V and J are TRBV12-3 or TRBV12-4 and TRBJ2-1; D remains unclear. This CDR3 has 13 residues. Trimming removed 3 bases from V and 10 bases from J, with 13 bases in between. CDR3 region: CASSFKNRGEQFF. The CDR3 nucleotides are TGTGCCAGCAGTTTTAAGAACAGAGGAGAGCAGTTCTTC.

This clonotype has just a few counts. The chain joins TRBV7-9 to TRBJ2-4; D may correspond to TRBD1 or TRBD2 (6 bases each). Germline V gene lookup returns CDR1 SEHNR and CDR2 FQNEAQ (reference sequence). Trimming pared 5 bases from V and 8 bases from J, leaving 13 bases between. This CDR3 has 13 amino acids. The CDR3 DNA follows: TGTGCCAGCAGCGCCTACAGGGAGGACATTCAGTACTTC. Amino acid sequence: CASSAYREDIQYF.

On this clonotype: Germline and junction disagree at one end, which may indicate a read error. The chain recombines TRBV20-1 with TRBJ1-5; D unclear. CDR1 DFQATT and CDR2 SNEGSKA come from the germline V gene (reference sequence). The CDR3 sequence is 14 residues long. The CDR3 DNA is TGCAGTGCTAGAGATCGGACTGGGGATCAGCCCCAGAATTTT. It is translated as CSARDRTGDQPQNF.

This clonotype was found many times. The genes are TRBV5-1 and TRBJ2-7; 7 bases map to TRBD1. V lost 3 bases, J lost 2 bases, and 5 bases stayed unmatched. The CDR3 covers 14 residues. CDR1 and CDR2 (germline): SGHRS, YFSETQ. The CDR3 sequence: CASSSTGLAYEQYF. In DNA form, the CDR3 reads TGCGCCAGCAGCTCGACAGGGTTGGCCTACGAGCAGTACTTC.

The table lists this clonotype with a few counts. Compared with germline, one end of the junction differs, possibly owing to a read error. The V gene is TRBV7-6, the J gene TRBJ2-1; 9 bases match TRBD1. Germline values: CDR1 SGHVS, CDR2 FNYEAQ. The length of the CDR3 is 15 residues. The CDR3 loop is CASSLTGGTYNERFF. CDR3 nucleotides: TGTGCCAGCAGCCTTACAGGGGGCACCTACAATGAGCGGTTCTTC.

This clonotype was recorded many times. V is TRBV7-9 and J is TRBJ2-5, with 13 bases lining up with TRBD2. Germline CDR1 and CDR2: SEHNR and FQNEAQ (reference sequence). V lost 1 base and J lost 3; bases outside the gene matches: 5. The CDR3 loop spans 17 amino acids. The CDR3 bases are TGTGCCAGCAGCTTAGTGACTAGCGGGAGGTTTAAAGAGACCCAGTACTTC. Encoded protein: CASSLVTSGRFKETQYF.

A note on this clonotype: A much larger clone lies a single base off, so this may be a read error. The chain recombines TRBV18 with TRBJ2-3; D remains ambiguous. V shed 5 bases and J shed 5 bases, with 11 bases lying between them. CDR1 and CDR2 from the germline V gene are KGHSH and LQKENI. This CDR3 spans 13 amino acids. The CDR3 here is CASSTNQVDTQYF. The CDR3 DNA follows: TGTGCCAGCTCAACAAACCAGGTAGATACGCAGTATTTT.

In this sample, this clonotype turned up many times. The chain carries TRBV5-1 and TRBJ2-1, with 9 nucleotides matching TRBD2. This CDR3 has 16 amino acids. V lost 5 bases to trimming and J lost 6 bases; unmatched junction nucleotides: 12. Germline CDR1 SGHRS, CDR2 YFSETQ. Here the CDR3 reads CASRDVSGSSFNEQFF. For the CDR3, the DNA is TGCGCCAGCAGGGATGTTAGCGGGAGCAGTTTCAATGAGCAGTTCTTC.

This clonotype was counted ten times or more. The chain uses TRBV5-6 and TRBJ1-4; TRBD1 aligns across 7 bases. The ends lost 4 bases at V and 7 bases at J; junction bases unmatched: 10. The CDR3 is 15 amino acids. Germline V gene sequence: CDR1 SGHDT, CDR2 YYEEEE. The DNA for the CDR3 is TGTGCCAGCAGCAGAGACAGGGTCTACGCTGAAAAACTGTTTTTT. As protein: CASSRDRVYAEKLFF. Based on the CDR3 plus reference TRBV5-6 and TRBJ1-4, the full variable domain is DAGVTQSPTHLIKTRGQQVTLRCSPKSGHDTVSWYQQALGQGPQFIFQYYEEEERQRGNFPDRFSGHQFPNYSSELNVNALLLGDSALYLCASSRDRVYAEKLFFGSGTQLSVL.

In its sample, this clonotype was seen many times. CDR3 protein: CASSYGTGDRYTF. The CDR3 region has the DNA TGTGCCAGCAGTTACGGGACAGGGGATCGCTACACCTTC. The rearrangement uses TRBV6-6 and TRBJ1-2, with 10 bases fitting TRBD1. Germline CDR1 and CDR2: MNHNY and SVGAGI (reference sequence). This CDR3 has 13 amino acids. Germline trimming cut 2 bases from V and 9 bases from J; bases unmatched to any gene: 3.

The sample holds many counts of this clonotype. This rearrangement joins TRBV20-1 to TRBJ2-1; no reliable D call. The CDR3 consists of 15 residues. The germline gives CDR1 DFQATT, CDR2 SNEGSKA (reference sequence). V lost 1 base to trimming and J lost 0 bases, with 10 bases between them. CDR3 protein: CSARGSGLSYNEQFF. For the CDR3, the DNA is TGCAGTGCTAGAGGTTCCGGGCTCTCCTACAATGAGCAGTTCTTC.

This clonotype was picked up many times. CDR3 loop: CASSLEWAGAGYTF. The CDR3 DNA sequence: TGCGCCAGCAGCTTGGAATGGGCGGGGGCTGGCTACACCTTC. The V and J genes are TRBV5-1 and TRBJ1-2; D possibly corresponds to TRBD1 (6 bases). V was clipped by 0 bases and J by 7 bases, with 13 bases between them. This CDR3 region has 14 residues. CDR1 is SGHRS, CDR2 YFSETQ, per germline.

This clonotype was counted many times. This chain links TRBV5-1 with TRBJ1-1, with D possibly TRBD1 on 6 matching bases. CDR1 and CDR2 (germline): SGHRS, YFSETQ. V lost 2 bases and J lost 4, with 15 bases in between. This CDR3 region has 15 residues. The CDR3 spells CASSFTGTGGTEAFF. The CDR3 nucleotides are TGCGCCAGCAGCTTCACAGGGACGGGGGGCACTGAAGCTTTCTTT.

This clonotype showed up many times. This sequence joins TRBV20-1 and TRBJ1-1; D is uncertain. Trimming removed 3 bases from V and 0 bases from J, with 8 bases in between. The CDR3 is 13 amino acids. CDR1 is DFQATT and CDR2 is SNEGSKA in the germline V gene (reference sequence). Here the CDR3 DNA reads TGCAGTGCTAGGGGCGGGATGAACACTGAAGCTTTCTTT. Protein sequence: CSARGGMNTEAFF.

This clonotype was recorded at least ten times. The chain joins TRBV7-3 to TRBJ2-2, with TRBD2 matching over 13 bases. Losses at the gene ends were 5 bases for V and 6 bases for J; bases not matched to a gene: 6. There are 16 residues in the CDR3. From germline, CDR1 is SGHTA and CDR2 FQGTGA. This chain's CDR3 is CASSRGTSGVPGELFF. DNA of the CDR3: TGTGCCAGCAGCCGTGGGACTAGCGGGGTTCCCGGGGAGCTGTTTTTT. Full variable domain (rest looked up from reference TRBV7-3 and TRBJ2-2): GAGVSQTPSNKVTEKGKYVELRCDPISGHTALYWYRQSLGQGPEFLIYFQGTGAADDSGLPNDRFFAVRPEGSVSTLKIQRTERGDSAVYLCASSRGTSGVPGELFFGEGSRLTVL.

In this sample, this clonotype turned up many times. The chain is built from TRBV7-9 and TRBJ1-2; the match to TRBD1 covers 12 bases. V shed 4 bases and J 3 bases; nucleotides not matched to a gene: 3. This CDR3 spans 15 amino acids. Germline assignment: CDR1 SEHNR and CDR2 FQNEAQ (reference sequence). CDR3 sequence: CASSWGTGGDYGYTF. The CDR3 region has the DNA TGTGCCAGCAGCTGGGGGACAGGGGGCGACTATGGCTACACCTTC. Complete variable domain (other parts from reference TRBV7-9 and TRBJ1-2): DTGVSQNPRHKITKRGQNVTFRCDPISEHNRLYWYRQTLGQGPEFLTYFQNEAQLEKSRLLSDRFSAERPKGSFSTLEIQRTEQGDSAMYLCASSWGTGGDYGYTFGSGTRLTVV.

This clonotype came up many times. This sequence joins TRBV6-5 and TRBJ2-7; tentative D call: TRBD1 (6 bases). Germline assignment: CDR1 MNHEY and CDR2 SVGAGI. The CDR3 is 12 amino acids. Trimming removed 5 bases from V and 6 bases from J, with 11 bases in between. The CDR3 sequence is CASSRGGAEQYF. CDR3 sequence (DNA): TGTGCCAGCAGTCGAGGGGGTGCCGAGCAGTACTTC.

There are many counts of this clonotype. V and J are TRBV6-5 and TRBJ1-4, with 7 bases that match TRBD1. The junction had 4 bases not matched to a gene; V was cut back by 2 bases and J by 7 bases. CDR1 is MNHEY, CDR2 SVGAGI, per germline. This CDR3 is built from 14 residues. The DNA for the CDR3 is TGTGCCAGCAGTTACGGAGGGGGCGGTGAAAAACTGTTTTTT. The encoded protein is CASSYGGGGEKLFF.

This clonotype was detected ten times or more. The CDR3 spells CSARGRNLIRPGELFF. The DNA for the CDR3 is TGCAGTGCTAGAGGCAGGAATTTGATCCGTCCCGGGGAGCTGTTTTTT. The genes are TRBV20-1 and TRBJ2-2; the D is unclear. Germline assignment: CDR1 DFQATT and CDR2 SNEGSKA (reference sequence). Deletions cut 1 base from V and 6 bases from J, with 18 bases between. The CDR3 runs to 16 residues.

Details on this clonotype: Just one base apart from a much larger clone, this may be a read error. The CDR3 is CTSSLRQQETQYF. CDR3 DNA sequence: TGTACCAGCAGCTTGCGTCAGCAAGAGACCCAGTACTTC. The chain couples TRBV5-6 to TRBJ2-5; D is undetermined. The germline V gene encodes CDR1 SGHDT and CDR2 YYEEEE. This CDR3 has 13 residues. Full variable domain (outside the CDR3, taken from reference TRBV5-6 and TRBJ2-5): DAGVTQSPTHLIKTRGQQVTLRCSPKSGHDTVSWYQQALGQGPQFIFQYYEEEERQRGNFPDRFSGHQFPNYSSELNVNALLLGDSALYLCTSSLRQQETQYFGPGTRLLVL.

This clonotype came up many times. The chain recombines TRBV11-3 with TRBJ2-1; 7 bases map to TRBD1. Germline V gene data show CDR1 as SGHNT and CDR2 as YENEEA. With V trimmed by 5 bases and J by 5 bases, 6 bases remained unmatched. This CDR3 has 14 residues. DNA of the CDR3: TGTGCCAGCAGCCTCCTGGGGACAGACAATGAGCAGTTCTTC. Amino acids: CASSLLGTDNEQFF.

The rearrangement links TRBV15 to TRBJ1-1; 10 bases agree with TRBD1. The CDR3 length is 16 residues. Germline lookup yields CDR1 LNHNV and CDR2 YYDKDF (reference sequence). After removal of 1 base from V and 4 bases from J, the junction contained 6 bases not matched to a gene. The CDR3: CATSRVRTGGATEAFF. CDR3 in DNA: TGTGCCACCAGCAGAGTCAGGACAGGGGGGGCCACTGAAGCTTTCTTT.